Each of the 12 T cell receptor beta chains below was sequenced from the same sample in a study of shared clonotypes between healthy human individuals (dated by TCRdb to about 2020). For the CD8 naive samples, CD45RO-negative cells were positively selected for CCR7, yielding a CD45RA+CCR7+ population from which TemRA cells were excluded. Library creation used the immunoSEQ multiplex PCR assay. The table comes from immuneACCESS by way of TCRdb, which keeps in-frame sequences with V and J called. Part of the clones is missing from these tables; in studies checked, under half for an unresolved V gene and the rest for unknown reasons. For this sample there are about 2.1 million clones; around 95% appear just once. About 1.7% of the sample is taken by the ten largest. Sequenced sample: naive CD8+ T cells from PBMCs. Sample cell subset or site, as interpreted from the label and publication: CD45RA+CCR7+. Receptors were obtained from a man aged 18 to 30 in good health. Some clones in this sample may be carry-over from other donors' samples.

The rearrangement uses TRBV4-1 and TRBJ2-7; 11 nucleotides align to TRBD1. CDR1 and CDR2 from the germline V gene are MGHRA and YSYEKL. The CDR3 spans 19 residues. The trim removed 0 bases at V and 2 bases at J, leaving 12 bases unmatched. Here the CDR3 reads CASSQERWTGGPNTYEQYF. The DNA for the CDR3 is TGCGCCAGCAGCCAAGAAAGGTGGACAGGGGGCCCCAACACCTACGAGCAGTACTTC.

V usage is TRBV4-3 and J usage is TRBJ2-1, with TRBD2 matching 10 bases. The CDR3 covers 15 residues. CDR1 is LGHNA, CDR2 YSLEER, per germline. The ends lost 1 base at V and 8 bases at J; junction bases unmatched: 5. In nucleotides, the CDR3 is TGCGCCAGCAGCCAAGTGGCTAGCGGGAGCTATGAGCAGTTCTTC. Residues: CASSQVASGSYEQFF.

The chain couples TRBV4-1 to TRBJ2-2, with TRBD1 identical over 10 bases. Looked up from germline, CDR1 is MGHRA and CDR2 is YSYEKL. V lost 3 bases to trimming and J lost 7 bases; unmatched junction nucleotides: 5. The CDR3 consists of 15 residues. The CDR3 DNA reads TGCGCCAGCAGCCAGGACAGGGGGGTTAGCGGGGAGCTGTTTTTT. Translation: CASSQDRGVSGELFF.

The chain joins TRBV6-1 to TRBJ2-7; 8 positions agree with TRBD1. The length of the CDR3 is 16 residues. CDR1 and CDR2 (germline): MNHNS, SASEGT. V trimming: 4 bases; J trimming: 1 base; junction bases outside the gene matches: 9. CDR3 in amino acids: CASSALFTGGSYEQYF. CDR3 nucleotide sequence: TGTGCCAGCAGTGCATTATTTACAGGGGGATCCTACGAGCAGTACTTC.

The rearrangement links TRBV29-1 to TRBJ2-2; TRBD2 agrees at 11 bases. V lost 7 bases to trimming and J lost 3 bases; unmatched junction nucleotides: 7. The CDR3 runs 15 residues. Germline CDR1 reads SQVTM; CDR2 reads ANQGSEA. The CDR3 protein is CSALTSGIDTGELFF. The CDR3 region has the DNA TGCAGCGCCCTGACTAGCGGGATCGACACCGGGGAGCTGTTTTTT.

This clone appeared once. This rearrangement joins TRBV15 to TRBJ2-7; the match to TRBD1 covers 8 bases. This CDR3 region has 15 residues. CDR1 LNHNV and CDR2 YYDKDF come from the germline V gene (reference sequence). V was clipped by 3 bases and J by 1 base; unmatched bases: 5. CDR3 amino acids: CATSSEDRVSYEQYF. The CDR3 nucleotides read TGTGCCACCAGCAGTGAGGACAGGGTTTCCTACGAGCAGTACTTC.

This clone was seen a single time. The chain couples TRBV27 to TRBJ2-7; D might be TRBD1 or TRBD2, each matching 6 bases. V lost 4 bases and J lost 2, with 18 bases in between. This CDR3 is built from 16 residues. CDR1 and CDR2 from the germline V gene are MNHEY and SMNVEV (reference sequence). The CDR3 reads CASSWVGGLHPYEQYF. In DNA form, the CDR3 reads TGTGCCAGCAGTTGGGTCGGGGGCTTACACCCCTACGAGCAGTACTTC.

The chain joins TRBV4-2 to TRBJ1-1; D not certain. The length of the CDR3 is 18 residues. The germline V gene encodes CDR1 LGHNA and CDR2 YNFKEQ. Trimming stripped 1 base from V and 3 bases from J, with 21 bases between. The CDR3 protein is CASSQVPPDTTEDTEAFF. In DNA, the CDR3 is TGTGCCAGCAGCCAAGTTCCTCCTGATACGACCGAGGACACTGAAGCTTTCTTT.

With regard to this clone: The sample holds other DNA sequences that translate to the same CDR3. The chain joins TRBV29-1 to TRBJ2-2, with D perhaps being TRBD1 or TRBD2 (5 bases each). The V end was cut by 4 bases, the J end by 5 bases, with 11 bases between. Germline V gene data show CDR1 as SQVTM and CDR2 as ANQGSEA. CDR3 length equals 13 residues. Here the CDR3 DNA reads TGCAGCGTTGTCGGGGCCGGGACCGGGGAGCTGTTTTTT. Translated, it gives CSVVGAGTGELFF.

V is TRBV7-9 and J is TRBJ2-7, with D hard to call. Germline V lookup: CDR1 SEHNR, CDR2 FQNEAQ (reference sequence). The ends were cut back, 6 bases at V and 0 bases at J, with 9 bases in the middle. This CDR3 comprises 13 residues. For the CDR3, the DNA is TGTGCCAGCAGGAACCTTAGCTCCTACGAGCAGTACTTC. As protein: CASRNLSSYEQYF.

CDR3 nucleotide sequence: TGTGCCAGCAGCTCCCAGGGCCGCAACTTCTACGAGCAGTACTTC. This codes for CASSSQGRNFYEQYF. The chain uses TRBV11-2 and TRBJ2-7; a weak D match, TRBD1 (5 bases). The CDR3 contains 15 residues. The V end lost 4 bases, the J end lost 3 bases, and 16 bases lay between the germline ends. Germline CDR1 reads SGHAT; CDR2 reads FQNNGV. The full variable domain, rest sourced from reference TRBV11-2 and TRBJ2-7, is EAGVAQSPRYKIIEKRQSVAFWCNPISGHATLYWYQQILGQGPKLLIQFQNNGVVDDSQLPKDRFSAERLKGVDSTLKIQPAKLEDSAVYLCASSSQGRNFYEQYFGPGTRLTVT.

The chain joins TRBV6-1 to TRBJ2-1; D possibly corresponds to TRBD2 (5 bases). The CDR3 spans 12 residues. Trimming removed 11 bases from V and 0 bases from J, with 8 bases in between. Germline V gives CDR1 MNHNS, CDR2 SASEGT. CDR3 region: CACTSSYNEQFF. In nucleotides, the CDR3 is TGTGCCTGCACTAGCTCCTACAATGAGCAGTTCTTC.